The clone carrying this T cell receptor beta chain was counted a few times. Its antigen is undetermined. This specimen belongs to a study of naive and memory T cell subsets. Study results and caveats: A clonotype means one alpha or beta sequence, not an alpha/beta pair. Diversity fell and Gini index rose from naive through CM, EM, EMRA. A few larger clonotypes appeared in naive repertoires, especially CD8, possibly memory cells re-expressing CD45RA. Over 90% of naive TCR sequences appeared only once after error correction, unlike memory subsets.

Both TRBC1 and TRBC2 were covered by a beta constant-region primer of two equimolar oligonucleotides. Nested alpha and beta constant-region primers with the SP2 primer drove four PCR rounds on ligated cDNA. TCRdb passed the UMI-ligation and nested PCR reads through MiXCR, listing each CDR3 protein once. The sample shows about 90,000 distinct CDR3 sequences, 11% of them seen only once. CDR1 is SQVTM and CDR2 is ANQGSEA in the germline V gene. CDR3 length equals 14 residues. Trimming shortened V by 6 bases and J by 0 bases, and 12 bases separated the two germline ends. Four subsets defined by CD45RA and CD27 were sorted after CD3, CD4, CD8 and live/dead staining.

Sequencing was done on a sample of naive CD4+ T cells from blood. The source is a human donor in good health. The V call is TRBV29-1, the J call TRBJ2-4; D remains unclear. The CDR3 is CSVMGRLAKNIQYF. The CDR3 DNA reads as TGCAGCGTGATGGGCCGCCTAGCCAAAAACATTCAGTACTTC.